Listed below are T cell receptor beta chains from one sample, sequenced in a study of blood T cell repertoires in COVID-19. Repertoires were generated with immunoSEQ multiplex PCR, while TCRdb's copy carries only in-frame clones and drops some. The sample contains over 300,000 clones, roughly 90% of which appear only once. The sequenced sample was peripheral blood. These receptors were obtained from a man aged 40-50 years with acute or convalescent COVID-19. Both conserved end residues are part of each CDR3. A D gene is named only where the DNA matches it firmly. The listing skips clone size in some rows; elsewhere it reads once, few, many or a size class.

abundance	len	d_gene	v_gene	j_gene	CDR3aa	CDR3nt
many	15	-	TRBV10-1	TRBJ2-1	CASSPGTAAFNEQFF	TGCGCCAGCAGTCCGGGGACTGCAGCCTTCAATGAGCAGTTCTTC
-	11	-	TRBV6-5	TRBJ1-1	CASSSGQKAFF	TGTGCCAGCAGTTCAGGACAGAAAGCTTTCTTT
-	15	TRBD2	TRBV7-3	TRBJ2-1	CASSLRLAGINEQFF	TGTGCCAGCAGCTTAAGACTAGCGGGGATAAATGAGCAGTTCTTC
-	17	-	TRBV29-1	TRBJ2-3	CSVEDAEAAHHTDTQYF	TGCAGCGTTGAAGACGCAGAGGCGGCCCACCACACAGATACGCAGTATTTT
-	16	TRBD1	TRBV4-3	TRBJ1-4	CASSQATGQGSEKLFF	TGCGCCAGCAGCCAAGCCACTGGACAGGGGTCGGAAAAACTGTTTTTT
-	15	TRBD1	TRBV19	TRBJ2-5	CASGSPGQGWETQYF	TGTGCCAGTGGATCCCCGGGACAGGGATGGGAGACCCAGTACTTC
-	14	-	TRBV5-1	TRBJ2-7	CASSLATSPYEQYF	TGCGCCAGCAGCTTGGCTACCTCACCATACGAGCAGTACTTC
-	15	TRBD1	TRBV7-9	TRBJ1-4	CASSPFRDRVEKLFF	TGTGCCAGCAGCCCATTCCGGGACAGGGTTGAAAAACTGTTTTTT
-	15	-	TRBV19	TRBJ1-3	CASSILDSSGNTIYF	TGTGCCAGTAGTATACTTGACAGCTCTGGAAACACCATATATTTT
once	15	TRBD1	TRBV3-1/TRBV3-2	TRBJ1-2	CASSRTGAPQGGYTF	TGTGCCAGCAGCCGGACAGGGGCCCCTCAGGGAGGCTACACCTTC
once	17	TRBD2	TRBV11-2	TRBJ2-2	CASSPLLLAGNTGELFF	TGTGCCAGCAGCCCTCTCTTGCTAGCGGGGAACACCGGGGAGCTGTTTTTT
-	13	TRBD1	TRBV30	TRBJ1-5	CAWSDRGNQPQHF	TGTGCCTGGAGTGACAGGGGGAATCAGCCCCAGCATTTT
-	23	TRBD1	TRBV30	TRBJ2-7	CAWSGLTGDFFVGTGDFSYEQYF	TGTGCCTGGAGTGGCCTGACAGGGGACTTTTTTGTGGGGACAGGGGATTTTAGCTACGAGCAGTACTTC
-	13	TRBD1	TRBV29-1	TRBJ2-7	CSVVGQGRYEQYF	TGCAGCGTTGTGGGACAGGGGAGGTACGAGCAGTACTTC
-	13	TRBD2	TRBV30	TRBJ2-3	CAWSSGGTDTQYF	TGTGCCTGGAGTTCGGGGGGAACAGATACGCAGTATTTT
-	14	TRBD2	TRBV9	TRBJ2-5	CASARGTSGETQYF	TGTGCCAGCGCCAGAGGGACTAGCGGGGAGACCCAGTACTTC
-	15	-	TRBV2	TRBJ2-1	CASIGQFPSYNEQFF	TGTGCCAGCATTGGACAGTTTCCTTCCTACAATGAGCAGTTCTTC
-	13	-	TRBV12-3/TRBV12-4	TRBJ1-2	CASREQGGEGYTF	TGTGCCAGCAGGGAACAGGGTGGGGAAGGCTACACCTTC
-	17	TRBD2	TRBV6-2/TRBV6-3	TRBJ2-2	CASSIGTSGSFTGELFF	TGTGCCAGCAGTATCGGGACTAGCGGGAGTTTCACCGGGGAGCTGTTTTTT
-	15	TRBD1	TRBV5-1	TRBJ1-1	CASSLRTGQGTEAFF	TGCGCCAGCAGCCTCCGGACAGGGCAGGGGACTGAAGCTTTCTTT
-	14	-	TRBV6-1	TRBJ1-2	CASSENRRIYGYTF	TGTGCCAGCAGTGAAAACAGGCGCATCTATGGCTACACCTTC
-	13	TRBD1	TRBV7-2	TRBJ1-2	CASSFDRVYGYTF	TGTGCCAGCAGCTTCGACAGGGTATATGGCTACACCTTC
-	12	TRBD1	TRBV28	TRBJ2-1	CASSLRDRATFF	TGTGCCAGCAGTTTAAGGGACAGGGCGACGTTCTTC